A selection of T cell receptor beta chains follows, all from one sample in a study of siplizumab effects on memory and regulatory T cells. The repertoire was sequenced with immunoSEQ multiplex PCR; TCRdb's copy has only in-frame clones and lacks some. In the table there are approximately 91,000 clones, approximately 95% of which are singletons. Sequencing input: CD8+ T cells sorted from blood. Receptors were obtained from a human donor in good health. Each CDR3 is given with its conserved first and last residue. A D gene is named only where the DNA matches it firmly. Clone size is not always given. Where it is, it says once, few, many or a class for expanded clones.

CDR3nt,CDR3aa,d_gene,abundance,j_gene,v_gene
TGCGCCAGCAGTGAGGAGACCGTCCTCACCGGGGAGCTGTTTTTT,CASSEETVLTGELFF,-,-,TRBJ2-2,TRBV10-1
TGTGCCAGCAGTTTCGGGACAGGGGGCTACGAGCAGTACTTC,CASSFGTGGYEQYF,TRBD1,-,TRBJ2-7,TRBV27
TGTGCCAGCAGTGAACTAGGGGTCGATGAGCAGTTCTTC,CASSELGVDEQFF,-,-,TRBJ2-1,TRBV25-1
TGTGCCAGCAGCTTGGCCGGGACCCGGCGGATAAACTATGAGCAGTTCTTC,CASSLAGTRRINYEQFF,-,-,TRBJ2-1,TRBV5-4
TGTGCCAGCAGCCTCCCTCGAGGGGGGGAGACCCAGTACTTC,CASSLPRGGETQYF,-,-,TRBJ2-5,TRBV11-2
TGTGCCAGCAGCGAGTTAGGGGGGGGAACTCAAGAGACCCAGTACTTC,CASSELGGGTQETQYF,-,-,TRBJ2-5,TRBV5-4
TGTGCCAGCAGCAAAGCCCCGGAAAGCGGGAGGAGGAAGGACACCGGGGAGCTGTTTTTT,CASSKAPESGRRKDTGELFF,-,-,TRBJ2-2,TRBV21-1
TGTGCCAGTAGTATAGGGGGGGGCGCCGCTGAAAAACTGTTTTTT,CASSIGGGAAEKLFF,-,-,TRBJ1-4,TRBV19
TGTGCCAGCAATCTAACTGCAGGGGGCAGGGGGCTAGACTATGGCTACACCTTC,CASNLTAGGRGLDYGYTF,TRBD1,-,TRBJ1-2,TRBV6-4
TGTGCCAGCAGCAACGACAGGGTAGAGCAGTACTTC,CASSNDRVEQYF,TRBD1,-,TRBJ2-7,TRBV5-5
TGTGCCAAAATACGGGTAACAAGTTTTCCTTCACCCCTCCACTTT,CAKIRVTSFPSPLHF,-,-,TRBJ1-6,TRBV5-3
TGTGCCAGTAGCAATAGCTCTTTAAATCAGCCCCAGCATTTT,CASSNSSLNQPQHF,-,-,TRBJ1-5,TRBV19
TGTGCCAGCAGTTACAACAGGGCTGCTTTCTTT,CASSYNRAAFF,-,-,TRBJ1-1,TRBV6-6
TGCGCCAGCAGCCGGAAGGAGGGTTCCTACAATGAGCAGTTCTTC,CASSRKEGSYNEQFF,-,-,TRBJ2-1,TRBV5-1
TGTGCCAGCAGTTCCCTAGCGGAGAACTCTGGGGCCAACGTCCTGACTTTC,CASSSLAENSGANVLTF,TRBD2,-,TRBJ2-6,TRBV28
TGTGCCAGCACCCGAGGTTCAGGGGTTTTCGAAAAACTGTTTTTT,CASTRGSGVFEKLFF,-,-,TRBJ1-4,TRBV25-1
TGTGCCAGCAGTCCCACCCCCTACGAGCAGTACTTC,CASSPTPYEQYF,-,-,TRBJ2-7,TRBV27
TGTGCCAGCAGCTTGGTGGCTGAGCAGTTCTTC,CASSLVAEQFF,-,-,TRBJ2-1,TRBV5-6
TGTGCCAGCAGTTTATTACGGGACCGCAACTACGAGCAGTACTTC,CASSLLRDRNYEQYF,-,-,TRBJ2-7,TRBV28
TGTGCCAGCAGTTTACGTCTGATGACACCCACTGGGGGCTACACCTTC,CASSLRLMTPTGGYTF,-,once,TRBJ1-2,TRBV27
TGTGCCAGCAGTGATGGACCTAGCGGGACCTACGAGCAGTACTTC,CASSDGPSGTYEQYF,TRBD2,-,TRBJ2-7,TRBV6-1
TGTGCCAGCAGTGAAGATGTGTGGGGGACAGGAAACCCTAGTTCCCGTGGCTACACCTTC,CASSEDVWGTGNPSSRGYTF,TRBD1,-,TRBJ1-2,TRBV6-1
TGCAGCGTTGACGGAGCTTTCTTT,CSVDGAFF,-,once,TRBJ1-1,TRBV29-1
TGCGCCAGCAGCTCGGTACAGGGGGGTCAGCCCCAGCATTTT,CASSSVQGGQPQHF,TRBD1,-,TRBJ1-5,TRBV5-1
TGTGCCAGCCGGCCTAGCGGGGAGACCCAGTACTTC,CASRPSGETQYF,TRBD2,-,TRBJ2-5,TRBV6-5
TGCGCCAGCAGTGATAGCGGGAGGCTCTACGAGCAGTACTTC,CASSDSGRLYEQYF,TRBD2,once,TRBJ2-7,TRBV10-1
TGTGCCAGCAGTTACAAAACAGGGGCGGCTTTCTTT,CASSYKTGAAFF,TRBD1,-,TRBJ1-1,TRBV6-5
TGTGCCAGCAGCTACCGACTAGACTCTAAGTACCAAGAGACCCAGTACTTC,CASSYRLDSKYQETQYF,-,-,TRBJ2-5,TRBV13
TGCGCCCAAATTCCCTCCGATCGGGCTTTAAGTTTTTTCCAGTACTTC,CAQIPSDRALSFFQYF,-,-,TRBJ2-5,TRBV23-1